This T cell receptor beta chain was captured in a study of sequential checkpoint blockade in melanoma. The treatment here: randomized to nivolumab then ipilimumab (arm A) or the reverse (arm B). This CDR3 is built from 15 residues. The J segment lost 6 bases and the V segment lost 3 bases, leaving 6 bases of the junction unmatched. Germline loops: CDR1 LNHDA, CDR2 SQIVND (reference sequence). This table comes from immunoSEQ multiplex PCR, and its TCRdb copy is limited to in-frame clones, with some not included. This sample carries around 26,000 clones, roughly four fifths of them seen once, and the ten largest clones take roughly a fifth.

This TCR came from a human donor with melanoma. The chain couples TRBV19 to TRBJ2-1; 9 nucleotides agree with TRBD2. The starting material was CD8+ T cells sorted from blood (inferred from file names), obtained from a patient given nivolumab and ipilimumab in sequence. Here the CDR3 DNA reads TGTGCCAGTAGTATTGTCCCTAGCGGGGTCAATGAGCAGTTCTTC. Its translation: CASSIVPSGVNEQFF.